The entry that follows covers one T cell receptor (beta chain) sequence. Its antigen is not yet known. The input lacks base qualities; no much larger clone sits a single base away. Without any cell sorting, total RNA and DNA were co-extracted from about 20-30 mg of bulk tissue using the AllPrep DNA/RNA mini kit. Between November 2015 and 2016, a few patients in China with histopathologically diagnosed primary liver carcinoma had surgical resection. At the time of sampling, the patients were treatment-naive and had chronic HBV infection. Pieces of fresh tumor and adjacent tissue were cut in half, with one half kept in RNAlater at -80 degrees C and the other half sent for histology. Using a constant-region primer and ProtoScript II reverse transcriptase, TCRbeta-specific cDNA was reverse-transcribed from around 500 ng total RNA. The TCRbeta libraries were prepared through three rounds of nested multiplex PCR following a slightly modified ARM-PCR procedure. Each of the first two PCR rounds ran for roughly 9 cycles and used multiplex TRBV1-TRBV30 forward primers together with a Cbeta reverse primer. Sample barcodes and Illumina adapters were added in a final 25-cycle PCR with Deep VentR polymerase. Before sequencing, amplicons between 200 and 500 bp were purified from gel using a QIAquick gel extraction kit. The TCRbeta amplicons were sequenced with 250-bp paired-end reads on an Illumina HiSeq 2500. In the authors' own workflow: Reads were quality-trimmed with Trimmomatic v0.33, and paired reads were merged with FLASH v1.2.11 to recover full CDR3 sequences. MiGEC v1.2.1b assigned V, D and J germline segments to the rearranged TCRbeta sequences. Clonotype statistics, along with Shannon-Wiener diversity indices, were calculated using VDJtools v1.0.0. To reduce sampling bias, subsequent analyses other than the diversity analysis used only the 250 most abundant clonotypes in each sample. TCRdb trimmed public reads at Q25 via fastp, called clones via MiXCR and kept in-frame beta chains. Rows matching on CDR3 protein sequence are summarized as one entry with the most common DNA and genes. What appears here as the V and J calls and clone size reflects TCRdb's work, not the paper's. Within this sample are fewer than 85,000 distinct CDR3 sequences, with 69% of them counted one time only. Jointly, the top ten make up approximately 26% of the sample.

This record comes from a study of tumor-infiltrating lymphocytes in primary liver carcinoma (dated by TCRdb to the late 2010s). At the level of the whole study: Hepatocellular carcinoma (four) or combined HCC and intrahepatic cholangiocarcinoma (one) was present in the five patients, who were three men and two women aged 30 to 69 years. Tumors of the five patients were stage T1-T3 N0M0 with maximum diameters of roughly 4 to 10 cm. Repertoires from technical replicates were highly reproducible, with mean shared-clone rates around 0.87 and correlation coefficients above 0.95. A total of 35 specimens from 5 patients went through TCRbeta repertoire sequencing, namely 25 tumor regions, 5 adjacent noncancerous liver tissues and 5 peripheral blood samples. For each liver tumor, the study sampled five regions along with adjacent normal tissue and blood, and applied TCRbeta repertoire sequencing, expression microarrays and whole-exome sequencing. Roughly 3.5 to 7.13 million productive TCRbeta reads were obtained per sample, and no significant difference in read depth was found between tissue types.

There are 16 amino acids in the CDR3, from cysteine to phenylalanine inclusive. CDR3 DNA only is kept here, 48 bases in frame from base 1. V gives up 5 bases and J gives up 0 bases, and the segment between their germline ends measures 17 bases. From the germline V gene (reference sequence), CDR1 is DFQATT and CDR2 is SNEGSKA. Study-wide findings and limitations: Since the samples were bulk and unsorted, there was no way to compare CD4+ and CD8+ T cell repertoires. The study included only a few patients, and the authors note findings should be validated in a larger study. Pairs of tumor regions showed greater repertoire overlap (mean around 36%) than tumor-adjacent pairs (17%) or tumor-blood pairs (roughly 14%), which is consistent with antigen-driven expansion. The top 250 clones made up a significantly larger repertoire fraction in tumors than in blood (p = 0.039). Because only the TCR beta chain was sequenced and unpaired alpha chains were not captured, true repertoire diversity is likely underestimated.

Source material: tumor-adjacent normal liver tissue. The chain links TRBV20-1 with TRBJ2-1; the D gene is perhaps TRBD2, on 6 matching bases. This receptor was obtained from a man aged 35 to 55 with primary liver carcinoma and hepatitis B virus infection. The DNA is TGCAGTGCTCCTAACCCTAGCGAGAGCTCCTACAATGAGCAGTTCTTC. This yields the protein CSAPNPSESSYNEQFF.